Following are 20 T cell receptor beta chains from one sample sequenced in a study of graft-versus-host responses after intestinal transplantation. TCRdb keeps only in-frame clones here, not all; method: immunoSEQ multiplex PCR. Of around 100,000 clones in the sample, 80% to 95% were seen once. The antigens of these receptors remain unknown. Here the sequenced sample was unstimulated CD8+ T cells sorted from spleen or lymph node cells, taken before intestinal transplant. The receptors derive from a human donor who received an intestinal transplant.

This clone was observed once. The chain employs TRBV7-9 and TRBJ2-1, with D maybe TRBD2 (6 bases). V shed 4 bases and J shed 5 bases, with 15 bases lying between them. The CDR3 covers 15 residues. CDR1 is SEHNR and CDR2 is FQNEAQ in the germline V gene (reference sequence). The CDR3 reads CASSSGVGVNNEQFF. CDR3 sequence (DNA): TGTGCCAGCAGCTCGGGGGTTGGAGTAAACAATGAGCAGTTCTTC.

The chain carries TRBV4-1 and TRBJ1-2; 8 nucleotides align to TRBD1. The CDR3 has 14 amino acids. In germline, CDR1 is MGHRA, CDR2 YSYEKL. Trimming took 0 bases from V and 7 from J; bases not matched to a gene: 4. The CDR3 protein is CASSQEGQGSGYTF. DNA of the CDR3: TGCGCCAGCAGCCAAGAAGGACAGGGAAGTGGCTACACCTTC.

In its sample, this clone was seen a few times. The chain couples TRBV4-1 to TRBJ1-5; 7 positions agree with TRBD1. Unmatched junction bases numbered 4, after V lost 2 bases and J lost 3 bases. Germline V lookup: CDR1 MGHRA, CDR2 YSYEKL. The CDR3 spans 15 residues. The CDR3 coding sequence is TGCGCCAGCAGCCAACTGACAGGGAACAATCAGCCCCAGCATTTT. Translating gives CASSQLTGNNQPQHF.

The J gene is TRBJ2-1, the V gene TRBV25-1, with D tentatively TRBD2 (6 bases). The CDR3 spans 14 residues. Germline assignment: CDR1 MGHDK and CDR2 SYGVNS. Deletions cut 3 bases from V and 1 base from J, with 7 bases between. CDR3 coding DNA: TGTGCCAGCAGTGAGCGGGGATCCTACAATGAGCAGTTCTTC. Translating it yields CASSERGSYNEQFF.

CDR3 DNA sequence: TGTGCCAGCTCACCCCCCGGGACCGCCGTCCTGGATGGCTACACCTTC. Translated: CASSPPGTAVLDGYTF. This chain links TRBV18 with TRBJ1-2, with D possibly matching TRBD1 (5 bases). The V gene's germline CDR1 is KGHSH and CDR2 LQKENI. Trimming removed 3 bases from V and 6 bases from J, with 20 bases in between. The CDR3 runs 16 residues.

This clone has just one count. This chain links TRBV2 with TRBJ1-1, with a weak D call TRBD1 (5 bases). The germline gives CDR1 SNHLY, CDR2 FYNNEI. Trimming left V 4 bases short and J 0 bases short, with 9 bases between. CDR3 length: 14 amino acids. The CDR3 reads CASSGDLMNTEAFF. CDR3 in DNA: TGTGCCAGCAGTGGGGACTTAATGAACACTGAAGCTTTCTTT.

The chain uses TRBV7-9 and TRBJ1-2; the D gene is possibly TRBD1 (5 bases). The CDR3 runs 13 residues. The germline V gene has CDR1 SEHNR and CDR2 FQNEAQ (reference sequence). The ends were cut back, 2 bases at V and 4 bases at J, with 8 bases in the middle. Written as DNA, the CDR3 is TGTGCCAGCAGCTTACCAGGGAGCTATGGCTACACCTTC. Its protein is CASSLPGSYGYTF.

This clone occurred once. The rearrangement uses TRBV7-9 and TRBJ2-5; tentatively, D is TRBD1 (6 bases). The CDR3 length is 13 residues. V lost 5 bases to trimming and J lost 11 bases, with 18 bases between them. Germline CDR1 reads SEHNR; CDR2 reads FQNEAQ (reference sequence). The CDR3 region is CASSPGQLWEQYF. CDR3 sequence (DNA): TGTGCCAGCAGCCCCGGACAGCTCTGGGAGCAGTACTTC. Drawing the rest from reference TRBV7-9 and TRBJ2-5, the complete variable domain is DTGVSQNPRHKITKRGQNVTFRCDPISEHNRLYWYRQTLGQGPEFLTYFQNEAQLEKSRLLSDRFSAERPKGSFSTLEIQRTEQGDSAMYLCASSPGQLWEQYFGPGTRLLVL.

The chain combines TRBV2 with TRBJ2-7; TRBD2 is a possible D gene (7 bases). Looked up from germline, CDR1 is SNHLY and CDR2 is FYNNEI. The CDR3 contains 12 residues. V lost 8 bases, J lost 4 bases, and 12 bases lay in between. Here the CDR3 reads CASRGAFYEQYF. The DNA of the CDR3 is TGTGCCAGCCGGGGGGCTTTTTACGAGCAGTACTTC.

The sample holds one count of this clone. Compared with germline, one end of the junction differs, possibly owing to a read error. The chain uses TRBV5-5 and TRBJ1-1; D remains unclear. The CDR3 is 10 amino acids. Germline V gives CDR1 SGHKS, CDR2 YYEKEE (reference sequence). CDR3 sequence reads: CASSAGSEVF. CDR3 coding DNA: TGTGCCAGCAGCGCCGGTTCGGAGGTCTTT.

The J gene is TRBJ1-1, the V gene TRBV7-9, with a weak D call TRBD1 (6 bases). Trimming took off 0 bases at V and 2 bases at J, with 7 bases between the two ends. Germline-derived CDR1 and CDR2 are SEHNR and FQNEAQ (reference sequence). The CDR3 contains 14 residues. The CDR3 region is CASSLAGGNTEAFF. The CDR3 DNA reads TGTGCCAGCAGCTTAGCAGGGGGAAACACTGAAGCTTTCTTT.

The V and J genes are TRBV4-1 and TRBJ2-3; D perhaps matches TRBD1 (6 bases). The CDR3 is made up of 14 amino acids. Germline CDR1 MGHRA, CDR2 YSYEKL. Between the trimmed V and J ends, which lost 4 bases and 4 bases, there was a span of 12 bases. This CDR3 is CASSLSTGSDTQYF. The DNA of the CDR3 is TGCGCCAGCAGCCTATCAACAGGGTCAGATACGCAGTATTTT.

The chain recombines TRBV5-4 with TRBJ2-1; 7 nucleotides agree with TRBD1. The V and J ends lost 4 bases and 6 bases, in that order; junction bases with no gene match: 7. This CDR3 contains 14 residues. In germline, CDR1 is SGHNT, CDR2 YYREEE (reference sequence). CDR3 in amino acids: CASSLGDSFNEQFF. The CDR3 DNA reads TGTGCCAGCAGCCTAGGGGACAGTTTCAATGAGCAGTTCTTC.

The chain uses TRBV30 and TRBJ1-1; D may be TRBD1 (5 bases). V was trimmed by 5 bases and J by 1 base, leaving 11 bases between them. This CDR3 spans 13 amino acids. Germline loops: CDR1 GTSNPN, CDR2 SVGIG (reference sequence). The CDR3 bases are TGTGCCTGGCGGGGACTTTGGAACACTGAAGCTTTCTTT. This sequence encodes CAWRGLWNTEAFF.

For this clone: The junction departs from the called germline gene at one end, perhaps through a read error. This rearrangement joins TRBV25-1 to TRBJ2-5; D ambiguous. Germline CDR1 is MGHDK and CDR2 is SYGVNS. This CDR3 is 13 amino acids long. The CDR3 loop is CASSSPYQETQYF. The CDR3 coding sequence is TGTGCCAGCAGTTCACCGTACCAGGAGACCCAGTACTTC.

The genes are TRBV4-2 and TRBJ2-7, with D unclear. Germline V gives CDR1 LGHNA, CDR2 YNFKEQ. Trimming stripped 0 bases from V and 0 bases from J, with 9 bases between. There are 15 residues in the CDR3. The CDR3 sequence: CASSQEESRSYEQYF. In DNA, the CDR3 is TGTGCCAGCAGCCAAGAGGAAAGCCGCTCCTACGAGCAGTACTTC.

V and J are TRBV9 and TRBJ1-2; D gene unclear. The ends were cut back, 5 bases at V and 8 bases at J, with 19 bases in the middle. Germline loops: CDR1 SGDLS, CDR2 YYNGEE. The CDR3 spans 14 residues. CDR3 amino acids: CASSALSTPAGYTF. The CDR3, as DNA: TGTGCCAGCAGTGCACTTAGCACCCCGGCAGGCTACACCTTC.

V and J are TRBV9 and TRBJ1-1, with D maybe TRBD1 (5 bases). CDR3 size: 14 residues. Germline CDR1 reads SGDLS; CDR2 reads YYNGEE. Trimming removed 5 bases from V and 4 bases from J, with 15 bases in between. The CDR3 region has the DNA TGTGCCAGCAGACCCGACGCGCAGGGCACTGAAGCTTTCTTT. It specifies CASRPDAQGTEAFF.

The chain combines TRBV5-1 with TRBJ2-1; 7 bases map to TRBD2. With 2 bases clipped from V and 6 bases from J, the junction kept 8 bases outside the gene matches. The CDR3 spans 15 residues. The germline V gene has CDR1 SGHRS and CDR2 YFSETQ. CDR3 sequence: CASSFTGTTVNEQFF. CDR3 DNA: TGCGCCAGCAGCTTCACCGGGACTACCGTCAATGAGCAGTTCTTC.

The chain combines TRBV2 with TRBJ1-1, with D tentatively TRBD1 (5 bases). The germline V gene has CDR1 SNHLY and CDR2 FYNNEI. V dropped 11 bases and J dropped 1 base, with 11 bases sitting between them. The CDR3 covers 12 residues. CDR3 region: CAPLGENTEAFF. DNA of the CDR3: TGTGCCCCCCTGGGGGAGAACACTGAAGCTTTCTTT.